Each of the 28 T cell receptor beta chains below was sequenced from the same sample in a study of metastatic and nonmetastatic thyroid tumors. TCRdb re-called clones via MiXCR from the PCR reads. The repertoire holds some 19,000 clones, with more than 25% as singletons. All patients were treatment-naive before thyroid surgery. Sequences were obtained from tumor tissue. These receptors all stem from a female donor with papillary thyroid cancer or a benign thyroid nodule (not recorded which). Some clones in this sample may be carry-over from other donors' samples.

The rearrangement links TRBV4-2 to TRBJ2-5; 10 bases match TRBD1. The CDR3 spans 17 residues. V gave up 0 bases and J gave up 3 bases; unmatched junction bases: 7. The germline CDR1 and CDR2 sequences are LGHNA and YNFKEQ. The CDR3 region is CASSQDRAGTGEETQYF. Here the CDR3 DNA reads TGTGCCAGCAGCCAAGACCGGGCCGGGACAGGGGAAGAGACCCAGTACTTC.

This sequence joins TRBV28 and TRBJ1-4, with a weak D call TRBD1 (5 bases). The CDR3 totals 14 residues. Trimming removed 6 bases from V and 8 bases from J, with 16 bases in between. Per germline, CDR1 MDHEN and CDR2 SYDVKM. CDR3 DNA: TGTGCCAGCAGGACCCCCGGGGCACAAGAAAAACTGTTTTTT. It yields the protein CASRTPGAQEKLFF.

The V gene is TRBV11-1, the J gene TRBJ2-1, with D possibly being TRBD2 (7 bases). V was pared by 2 bases and J by 6 bases, with 17 bases between. CDR1 and CDR2 (germline): SGHAT, FQDESV (reference sequence). This CDR3 is 16 amino acids long. The DNA for the CDR3 is TGTGCCAGCAGCTTACCCCCCAGCGGGACATCCAATGAGCAGTTCTTC. Its translation is CASSLPPSGTSNEQFF.

The rearrangement joins TRBV28 to TRBJ2-1; D may be TRBD1 or TRBD2 (6 bases each). Germline loops: CDR1 MDHEN, CDR2 SYDVKM. This CDR3 is 16 amino acids long. Trimming took 4 bases from V and 5 from J, leaving 18 bases between them. Here the CDR3 DNA reads TGTGCCAGCAGTTGGGGGGACGGGGGCAGGAACAATGAGCAGTTCTTC. Protein sequence: CASSWGDGGRNNEQFF.

This sequence joins TRBV28 and TRBJ1-5, with D perhaps TRBD1 (5 bases). V was clipped by 6 bases and J by 4 bases, with 16 bases between them. The germline CDR1 and CDR2 sequences are MDHEN and SYDVKM. This CDR3 region has 15 residues. The CDR3 sequence: CASSYYGGGNQPQHF. The CDR3 DNA is TGTGCCAGCAGCTACTATGGGGGTGGAAATCAGCCCCAGCATTTT.

This chain connects TRBV6-1 to TRBJ1-6; D is undetermined. The germline gives CDR1 MNHNS, CDR2 SASEGT. This CDR3 is built from 14 residues. Trimming took off 4 bases at V and 9 bases at J, with 13 bases between the two ends. CDR3 in amino acids: CASSARIKGSPLHF. Written as DNA, the CDR3 is TGTGCCAGCAGTGCCCGGATAAAAGGTTCACCCCTCCACTTT.

The chain uses TRBV28 and TRBJ1-1; 7 nucleotides match TRBD1. The CDR3 has 11 amino acids. V shed 9 bases and J 11 bases; nucleotides not matched to a gene: 9. CDR1 MDHEN and CDR2 SYDVKM come from the germline V gene. The CDR3: CASRGARGAFF. CDR3 nucleotide sequence: TGTGCCAGTAGGGGGGCCAGGGGGGCTTTCTTT. The full variable domain, with the rest looked up from reference TRBV28 and TRBJ1-1, is DVKVTQSSRYLVKRTGEKVFLECVQDMDHENMFWYRQDPGLGLRLIYFSYDVKMKEKGDIPEGYSVSREKKERFSLILESASTNQTSMYLCASRGARGAFFGQGTRLTVV.

In its sample, this clone was seen many times. The chain links TRBV27 to TRBJ1-5; the match to TRBD1 covers 8 bases. The V and J ends lost 8 bases and 7 bases, in that order; junction bases with no gene match: 10. The CDR3 spans 14 residues. Germline loops: CDR1 MNHEY, CDR2 SMNVEV (reference sequence). CDR3: CASRRQGWEQPQHF. The DNA for the CDR3 is TGTGCCAGCCGTAGACAGGGGTGGGAACAGCCCCAGCATTTT.

This clone was seen more than once but under ten times. The rearrangement uses TRBV20-1 and TRBJ1-5; a possible D gene is TRBD1 (5 bases). The V end lost 1 base, the J end lost 4 bases, and 11 bases lay between the germline ends. The CDR3 extends over 14 amino acids. CDR1 DFQATT and CDR2 SNEGSKA come from the germline V gene (reference sequence). The CDR3 DNA reads TGCAGTGCTAGAGGGGGCAGGGTGAATCAGCCCCAGCATTTT. It is translated as CSARGGRVNQPQHF.

This clone is medium-sized in the sample. V gene TRBV19 combines with J gene TRBJ2-7; TRBD1 might be the D (5 bases). CDR1 LNHDA and CDR2 SQIVND come from the germline V gene (reference sequence). This CDR3 spans 15 amino acids. With 6 bases removed from V and 1 base from J, the gap between germline ends came to 16 bases. The CDR3 coding sequence is TGTGCCAGTAGGGCGACAGATATACCTTCCTACGAGCAGTACTTC. It specifies CASRATDIPSYEQYF.

A note on this clone: Sequence at one end of the junction differs from germline and may be a read error. The chain couples TRBV5-1 to TRBJ2-1; TRBD2 aligns across 7 bases. CDR3 length: 16 residues. CDR1 SGHRS and CDR2 YFSETQ come from the germline V gene. DNA of the CDR3: TGCGCCAGCAGCCTGACTAGCTCAAGCTCCTACAATGAGCAATTCTTC. Translation: CASSLTSSSSYNEQFF.

This chain links TRBV4-1 with TRBJ2-2; 16 nucleotides match TRBD2. V trimming: 3 bases; J trimming: 4 bases; junction bases outside the gene matches: 2. The CDR3 loop spans 17 amino acids. Germline assignment: CDR1 MGHRA and CDR2 YSYEKL. CDR3 in amino acids: CASSQGLAGGITGELFF. The CDR3 nucleotides are TGCGCCAGCAGCCAGGGACTAGCGGGAGGGATCACCGGGGAGCTGTTTTTT.

The chain carries TRBV6-1 and TRBJ2-7; D may match TRBD1 or TRBD2 (5 bases each). V lost 5 bases and J 6 bases, leaving 20 bases between the germline ends. Per the germline V gene, CDR1 is MNHNS and CDR2 is SASEGT. The CDR3 extends over 15 amino acids. DNA for the CDR3: TGTGCCAGCAGTCGAACCGGGACGCATCGCCCCGAGCAGTACTTC. It codes for CASSRTGTHRPEQYF.

As concerns this clone: Relative to the germline gene, one junction end is altered; a read error may explain this. Other DNA sequences within the sample encode an identical CDR3. The chain joins TRBV2 to TRBJ1-3, with D tentatively TRBD1 (6 bases). CDR1 is SNHLY, CDR2 FYNNEI, per germline. There are 14 residues in the CDR3. CDR3 coding DNA: TGTGCCAGATCATGGGACACGTCGGGAAACACCACATATTTT. Its translation is CARSWDTSGNTTYF.

This clone is medium-sized within its sample. This chain links TRBV4-3 with TRBJ2-7; TRBD1 aligns across 8 bases. The CDR3 is made up of 13 amino acids. J lost 6 bases, V lost 0 bases, and 1 base had no gene match. Germline values: CDR1 LGHNA, CDR2 YSLEER. CDR3 amino acids: CASSQDTGGEQYF. CDR3 in DNA: TGCGCCAGCAGCCAAGATACAGGGGGCGAGCAGTACTTC.

This clone was seen repeatedly, ten times or more. The genes are TRBV6-4 and TRBJ1-4; no definite D call. The CDR3 sequence is 14 residues long. Trimming removed 3 bases from V and 6 bases from J, with 11 bases in between. Germline V gives CDR1 MRHNA, CDR2 SNTAGT. The CDR3 is CASSEYNGHEKLFF. DNA for the CDR3: TGTGCCAGCAGTGAATACAACGGGCATGAAAAACTGTTTTTT.

V gene TRBV30 combines with J gene TRBJ2-7; 9 nucleotides match TRBD1. The CDR3 has 15 amino acids. The trim removed 0 bases at V and 5 bases at J, leaving 8 bases unmatched. CDR1 and CDR2 (germline): GTSNPN, SVGIG (reference sequence). The CDR3: CAWSVERDRVHEQYF. CDR3 nucleotide sequence: TGTGCCTGGAGTGTAGAACGGGACAGGGTCCACGAGCAGTACTTC. Looking up the rest from reference TRBV30 and TRBJ2-7 gives the full variable domain: SQTIHQWPATLVQPVGSPLSLECTVEGTSNPNLYWYRQAAGRGLQLLFYSVGIGQISSEVPQNLSASRPQDRQFILSSKKLLLSDSGFYLCAWSVERDRVHEQYFGPGTRLTVT.

This clone was seen a handful of times. The chain combines TRBV2 with TRBJ1-1; 8 nucleotides line up with TRBD1. V trimming: 6 bases; J trimming: 5 bases; junction bases outside the gene matches: 8. CDR1 and CDR2 from the germline V gene are SNHLY and FYNNEI. This CDR3 has 14 residues. As DNA, the CDR3 is TGTGCCAGCAGGCCTGGACAGGGTCGGACTGAAGCTTTCTTT. It yields the protein CASRPGQGRTEAFF.

The gene calls are TRBV6-1 and TRBJ2-1; 8 bases agree with TRBD1. From germline, CDR1 is MNHNS and CDR2 SASEGT. V shed 6 bases and J 7 bases; nucleotides not matched to a gene: 2. CDR3 length: 12 amino acids. CDR3 residues: CASRRQGNEQFF. CDR3 bases: TGTGCCAGCAGGCGACAGGGGAATGAGCAGTTCTTC.

This clone came up many times. This chain uses TRBV3-1 with TRBJ2-3; 10 nucleotides line up with TRBD2. Losses at the gene ends were 6 bases for V and 4 bases for J; bases not matched to a gene: 7. CDR1 LGHDT and CDR2 YNNKEL come from the germline V gene (reference sequence). The CDR3 has 15 amino acids. The CDR3 DNA is TGTGCCAGCAGGCCTGGAGCGGGAGGGGCAGATACGCAGTATTTT. This sequence encodes CASRPGAGGADTQYF.

This clone was observed many times. V and J are TRBV12-3 or TRBV12-4 and TRBJ2-5; no clear D. The V gene lost 2 bases and the J gene lost 4 bases, with 8 bases spanning the gap. This CDR3 comprises 13 residues. The CDR3 DNA sequence: TGTGCCAGCAGTTTAAATCTGCTAGAGACCCAGTACTTC. It translates to CASSLNLLETQYF.

By sample share, this clone is medium-sized. The J gene is TRBJ2-5, the V gene TRBV28, with 12 bases aligning to TRBD2. The CDR3 covers 16 residues. Germline values: CDR1 MDHEN, CDR2 SYDVKM. Unmatched junction bases numbered 9, after V lost 6 bases and J lost 4 bases. CDR3 nucleotide sequence: TGTGCCAGCAGGACCGGACTAGCGGGACCGGGAGAGACCCAGTACTTC. This gives the protein CASRTGLAGPGETQYF. The variable domain in full, with the rest retrieved from reference TRBV28 and TRBJ2-5, is DVKVTQSSRYLVKRTGEKVFLECVQDMDHENMFWYRQDPGLGLRLIYFSYDVKMKEKGDIPEGYSVSREKKERFSLILESASTNQTSMYLCASRTGLAGPGETQYFGPGTRLLVL.

There are a few counts of this clone. This chain links TRBV6-1 with TRBJ1-1; 7 bases align to TRBD1. From germline, CDR1 is MNHNS and CDR2 SASEGT. V lost 3 bases and J lost 8; bases outside the gene matches: 6. This CDR3 has 13 amino acids. The CDR3 is CASSDPPGGEAFF. Here the CDR3 DNA reads TGTGCCAGCAGTGATCCGCCAGGGGGAGAAGCTTTCTTT.

This clone is medium-sized within its sample. V is TRBV6-6 and J is TRBJ2-1; 8 nucleotides line up with TRBD2. Germline assignment: CDR1 MNHNY and CDR2 SVGAGI (reference sequence). The ends lost 3 bases at V and 7 bases at J; junction bases unmatched: 5. This CDR3 comprises 14 residues. This CDR3 is CASSYSGTRNEQFF. The CDR3 nucleotides read TGTGCCAGCAGTTATTCTGGGACTAGAAATGAGCAGTTCTTC.

The chain combines TRBV20-1 with TRBJ2-1; no firm D call. V was cut by 3 bases and J by 4 bases, with 4 bases left in between. The germline V gene encodes CDR1 DFQATT and CDR2 SNEGSKA (reference sequence). The CDR3 is 11 residues long. The CDR3 sequence is CSASFYNEQFF. The CDR3 DNA follows: TGCAGTGCTAGTTTTTACAATGAGCAGTTCTTC.

This clone was detected only once. The chain recombines TRBV5-4 with TRBJ2-1, with 9 nucleotides matching TRBD2. The CDR3 has 16 residues. V shed 2 bases and J 0 bases; nucleotides not matched to a gene: 3. In germline, CDR1 is SGHNT, CDR2 YYREEE (reference sequence). CDR3 DNA sequence: TGTGCCAGCAGCTTCCTAGCGGGGAGCTCCTACAATGAGCAGTTCTTC. It is translated as CASSFLAGSSYNEQFF.

The rearrangement links TRBV4-3 to TRBJ1-1; D is unclear. V lost 0 bases and J 3 bases, leaving 14 bases between the germline ends. Germline values: CDR1 LGHNA, CDR2 YSLEER. This CDR3 region has 16 residues. CDR3 sequence reads: CASSQDARRVDTEAFF. The CDR3 DNA reads as TGCGCCAGCAGCCAAGATGCGCGACGGGTGGACACTGAAGCTTTCTTT.

This sequence joins TRBV30 and TRBJ1-3, with D tentatively TRBD1 (5 bases). Deletions cut 1 base from V and 2 bases from J, with 12 bases between. The CDR3 is 15 residues long. Germline assignment: CDR1 GTSNPN and CDR2 SVGIG (reference sequence). CDR3 loop: CAWSAGRVAGNTIYF. The CDR3 region has the DNA TGTGCCTGGAGTGCAGGGCGGGTGGCTGGAAACACCATATATTTT.